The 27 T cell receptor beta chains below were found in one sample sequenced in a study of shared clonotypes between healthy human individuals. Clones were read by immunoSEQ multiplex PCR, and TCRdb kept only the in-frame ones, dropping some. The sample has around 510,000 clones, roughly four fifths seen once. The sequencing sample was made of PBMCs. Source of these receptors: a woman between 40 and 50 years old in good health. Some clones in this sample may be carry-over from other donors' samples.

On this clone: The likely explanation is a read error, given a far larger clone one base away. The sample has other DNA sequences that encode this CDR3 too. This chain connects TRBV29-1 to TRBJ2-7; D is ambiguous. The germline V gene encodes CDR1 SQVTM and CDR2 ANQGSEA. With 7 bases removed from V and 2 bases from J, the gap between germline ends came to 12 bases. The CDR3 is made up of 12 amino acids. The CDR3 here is CSARDGTYEQYF. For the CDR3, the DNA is TGCAGCGCGCGTGACGGAACCTACGAGCAGTACTTC.

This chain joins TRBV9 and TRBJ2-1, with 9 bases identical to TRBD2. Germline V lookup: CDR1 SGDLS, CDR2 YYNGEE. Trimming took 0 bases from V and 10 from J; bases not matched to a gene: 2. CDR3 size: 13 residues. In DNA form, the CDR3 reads TGTGCCAGCAGCGTAGCTAGCGGGACGGAGCAGTTCTTC. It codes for CASSVASGTEQFF.

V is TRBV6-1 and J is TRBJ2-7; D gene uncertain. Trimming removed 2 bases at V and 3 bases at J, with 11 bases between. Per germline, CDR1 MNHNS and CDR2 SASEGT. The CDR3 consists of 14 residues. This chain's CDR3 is CASSESGIGYEQYF. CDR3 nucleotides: TGTGCCAGCAGTGAATCAGGTATTGGCTACGAGCAGTACTTC.

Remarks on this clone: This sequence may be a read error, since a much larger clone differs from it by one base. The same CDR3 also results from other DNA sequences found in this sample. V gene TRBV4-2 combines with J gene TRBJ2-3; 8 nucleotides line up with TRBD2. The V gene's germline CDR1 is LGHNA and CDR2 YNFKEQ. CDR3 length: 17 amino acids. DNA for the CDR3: TGTGCCAGCAGCCAAGATACCAGCGGGAGTTTGACAGATACGCAGTACTTT. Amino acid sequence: CASSQDTSGSLTDTQYF.

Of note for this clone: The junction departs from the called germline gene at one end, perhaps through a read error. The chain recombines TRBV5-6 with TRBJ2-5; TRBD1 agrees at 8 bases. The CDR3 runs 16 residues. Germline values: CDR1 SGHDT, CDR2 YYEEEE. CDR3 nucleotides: TGTGCCAGCAGCCAAGACAGGGGTGGTGTCGCAGAGACCCAGCACTTC. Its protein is CASSQDRGGVAETQHF.

DNA for the CDR3: TGTGCCAGCAGCCCATCCGGGGCCAAAGAGACCCAGTACTTC. Protein: CASSPSGAKETQYF. The chain combines TRBV7-2 with TRBJ2-5; D assignment may be TRBD1 or TRBD2 (5 bases each). This CDR3 is built from 14 residues. Germline assignment: CDR1 SGHTA and CDR2 FQGNSA. Trimming removed 5 bases from V and 3 bases from J, with 13 bases in between.

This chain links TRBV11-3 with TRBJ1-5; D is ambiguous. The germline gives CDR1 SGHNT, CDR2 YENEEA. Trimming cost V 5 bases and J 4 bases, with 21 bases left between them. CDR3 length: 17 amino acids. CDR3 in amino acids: CASSHYSPESENQPQHF. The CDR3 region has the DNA TGTGCCAGCAGCCACTATTCCCCGGAGTCCGAAAATCAGCCCCAGCATTTT.

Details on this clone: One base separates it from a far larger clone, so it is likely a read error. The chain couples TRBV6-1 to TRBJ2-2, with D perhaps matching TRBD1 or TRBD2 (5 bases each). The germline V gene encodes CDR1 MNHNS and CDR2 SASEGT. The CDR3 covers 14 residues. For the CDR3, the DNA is TGTACCAGCAGTCTTTTGGGGGACACCGGGGAGCTGTTTTTT. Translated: CTSSLLGDTGELFF.

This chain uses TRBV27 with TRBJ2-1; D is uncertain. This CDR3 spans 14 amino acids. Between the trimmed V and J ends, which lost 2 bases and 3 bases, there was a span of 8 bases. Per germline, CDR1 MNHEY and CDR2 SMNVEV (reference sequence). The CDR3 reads CASSLTSHYNEQFF. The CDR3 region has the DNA TGTGCCAGCAGTTTAACCAGCCACTACAATGAGCAGTTCTTC.

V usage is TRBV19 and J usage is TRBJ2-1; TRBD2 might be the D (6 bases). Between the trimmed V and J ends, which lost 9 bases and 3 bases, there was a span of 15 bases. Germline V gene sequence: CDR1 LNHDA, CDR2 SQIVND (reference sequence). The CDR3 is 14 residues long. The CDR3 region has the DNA TGTGCCAGCGCTCTAGCGTCTGGCTACAATGAGCAGTTCTTC. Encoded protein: CASALASGYNEQFF. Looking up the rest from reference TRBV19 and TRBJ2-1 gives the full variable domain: DGGITQSPKYLFRKEGQNVTLSCEQNLNHDAMYWYRQDPGQGLRLIYYSQIVNDFQKGDIAEGYSVSREKKESFPLTVTSAQKNPTAFYLCASALASGYNEQFFGPGTRLTVL.

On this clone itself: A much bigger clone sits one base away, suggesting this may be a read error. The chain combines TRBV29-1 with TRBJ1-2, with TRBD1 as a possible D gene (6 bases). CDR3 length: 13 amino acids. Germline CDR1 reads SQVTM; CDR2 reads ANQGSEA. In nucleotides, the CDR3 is TGCGGCGTTGGTATGAGGGGGGACTATGGCTACACCTTC. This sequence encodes CGVGMRGDYGYTF.

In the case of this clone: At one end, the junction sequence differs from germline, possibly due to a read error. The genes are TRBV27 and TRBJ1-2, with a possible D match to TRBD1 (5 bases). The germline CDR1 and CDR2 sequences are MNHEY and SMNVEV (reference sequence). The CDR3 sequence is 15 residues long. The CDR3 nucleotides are TGTGCCGGCAGTTCCACCCCCCAGGGAGGCTATGGCTACACCTTC. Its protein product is CAGSSTPQGGYGYTF.

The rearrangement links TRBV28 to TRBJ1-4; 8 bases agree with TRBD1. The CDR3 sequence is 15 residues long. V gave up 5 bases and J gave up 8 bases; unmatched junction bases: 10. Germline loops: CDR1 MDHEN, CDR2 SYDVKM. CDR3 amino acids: CASSATGGKSEKLFF. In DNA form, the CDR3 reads TGTGCCAGCAGTGCTACAGGGGGGAAGAGCGAAAAACTGTTTTTT.

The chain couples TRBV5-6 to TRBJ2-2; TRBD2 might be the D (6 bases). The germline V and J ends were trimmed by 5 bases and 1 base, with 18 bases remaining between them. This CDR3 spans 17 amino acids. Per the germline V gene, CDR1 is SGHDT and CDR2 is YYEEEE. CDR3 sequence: CASSLRDSKLNTGELFF. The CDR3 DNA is TGTGCCAGCAGTTTACGGGACTCAAAGTTGAACACCGGGGAGCTGTTTTTT. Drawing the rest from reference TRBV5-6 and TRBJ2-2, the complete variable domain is DAGVTQSPTHLIKTRGQQVTLRCSPKSGHDTVSWYQQALGQGPQFIFQYYEEEERQRGNFPDRFSGHQFPNYSSELNVNALLLGDSALYLCASSLRDSKLNTGELFFGEGSRLTVL.

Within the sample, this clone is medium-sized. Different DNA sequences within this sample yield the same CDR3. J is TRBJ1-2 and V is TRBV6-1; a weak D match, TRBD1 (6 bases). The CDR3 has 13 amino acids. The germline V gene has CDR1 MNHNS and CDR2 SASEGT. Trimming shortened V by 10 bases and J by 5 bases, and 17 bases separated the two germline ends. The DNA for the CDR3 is TGTGCCATCGAGGGAGGGGGGAATTATGGCTACACCTTC. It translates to CAIEGGGNYGYTF.

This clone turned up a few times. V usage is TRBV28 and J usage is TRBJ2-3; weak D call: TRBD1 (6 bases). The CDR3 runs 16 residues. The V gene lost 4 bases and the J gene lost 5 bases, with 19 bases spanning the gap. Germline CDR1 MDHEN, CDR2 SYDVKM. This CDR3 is CASSSPGGRRRDTQYF. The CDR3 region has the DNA TGTGCCAGCAGTTCCCCTGGGGGCAGGAGAAGAGATACGCAGTATTTT.

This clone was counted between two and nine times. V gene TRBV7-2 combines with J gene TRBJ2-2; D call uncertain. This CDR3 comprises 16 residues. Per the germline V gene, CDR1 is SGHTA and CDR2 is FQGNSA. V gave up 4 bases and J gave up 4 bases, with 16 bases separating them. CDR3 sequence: CASSSQAGLPTGELFF. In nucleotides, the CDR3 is TGTGCCAGCAGCTCTCAAGCTGGCCTACCCACCGGGGAGCTGTTTTTT.

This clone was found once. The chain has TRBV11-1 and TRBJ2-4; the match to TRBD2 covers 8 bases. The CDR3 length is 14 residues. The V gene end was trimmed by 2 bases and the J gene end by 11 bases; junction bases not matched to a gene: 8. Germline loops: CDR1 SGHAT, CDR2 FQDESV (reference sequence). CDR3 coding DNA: TGTGCCAGCAGCTTAATTGTTAGCGGGGACGTTCAGTACTTC. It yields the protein CASSLIVSGDVQYF.

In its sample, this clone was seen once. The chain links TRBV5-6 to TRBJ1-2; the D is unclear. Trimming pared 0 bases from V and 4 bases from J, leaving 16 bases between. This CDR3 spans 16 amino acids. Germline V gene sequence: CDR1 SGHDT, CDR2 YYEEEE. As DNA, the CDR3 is TGTGCCAGCAGCTTGGTTTGGGCGCGCCTCTTCTATGGCTACACCTTC. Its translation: CASSLVWARLFYGYTF. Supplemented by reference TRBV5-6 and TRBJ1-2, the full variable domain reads DAGVTQSPTHLIKTRGQQVTLRCSPKSGHDTVSWYQQALGQGPQFIFQYYEEEERQRGNFPDRFSGHQFPNYSSELNVNALLLGDSALYLCASSLVWARLFYGYTFGSGTRLTVV.

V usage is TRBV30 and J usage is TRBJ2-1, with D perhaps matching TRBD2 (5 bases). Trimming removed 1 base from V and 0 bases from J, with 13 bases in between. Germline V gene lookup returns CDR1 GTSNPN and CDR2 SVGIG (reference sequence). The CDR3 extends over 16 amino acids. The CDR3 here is CAWSDERASSYNEQFF. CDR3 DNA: TGTGCCTGGAGTGACGAGAGGGCCAGCTCCTACAATGAGCAGTTCTTC.

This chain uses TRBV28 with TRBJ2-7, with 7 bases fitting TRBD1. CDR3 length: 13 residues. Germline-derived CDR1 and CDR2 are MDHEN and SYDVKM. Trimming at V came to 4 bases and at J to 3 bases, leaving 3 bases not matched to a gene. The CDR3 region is CASSSGQHYEQYF. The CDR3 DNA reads TGTGCCAGCAGTTCGGGACAGCACTACGAGCAGTACTTC.

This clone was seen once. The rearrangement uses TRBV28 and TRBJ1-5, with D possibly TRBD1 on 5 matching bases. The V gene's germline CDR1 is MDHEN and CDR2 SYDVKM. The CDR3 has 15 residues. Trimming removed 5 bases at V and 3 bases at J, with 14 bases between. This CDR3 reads CASSPLRQNNQPQHF. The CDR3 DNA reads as TGTGCCAGCAGTCCCCTTAGACAGAACAATCAGCCCCAGCATTTT. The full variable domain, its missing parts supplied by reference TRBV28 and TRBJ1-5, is DVKVTQSSRYLVKRTGEKVFLECVQDMDHENMFWYRQDPGLGLRLIYFSYDVKMKEKGDIPEGYSVSREKKERFSLILESASTNQTSMYLCASSPLRQNNQPQHFGDGTRLSIL.

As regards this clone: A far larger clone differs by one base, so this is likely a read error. CDR3 loop: CASSLVLEAYNEQFF. The CDR3 DNA reads as TGTGCCAGCAGCTTAGTTCTAGAGGCCTACAATGAGCAGTTCTTC. This chain connects TRBV11-1 to TRBJ2-1; D gene uncertain. Germline V gene sequence: CDR1 SGHAT, CDR2 FQDESV (reference sequence). This CDR3 is built from 15 residues. The V end was cut by 1 base, the J end by 2 bases, with 9 bases between. The full variable domain, completed using reference TRBV11-1 and TRBJ2-1, is EAEVAQSPRYKITEKSQAVAFWCDPISGHATLYWYRQILGQGPELLVQFQDESVVDDSQLPKDRFSAERLKGVDSTLKIQPAELGDSAMYLCASSLVLEAYNEQFFGPGTRLTVL.

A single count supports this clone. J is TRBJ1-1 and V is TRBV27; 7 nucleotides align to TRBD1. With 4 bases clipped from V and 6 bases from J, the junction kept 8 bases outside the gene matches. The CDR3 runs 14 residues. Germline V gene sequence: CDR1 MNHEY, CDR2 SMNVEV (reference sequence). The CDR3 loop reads CASSWAGGSAEAFF. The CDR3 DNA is TGTGCCAGCAGTTGGGCAGGGGGGAGTGCTGAAGCTTTCTTT.

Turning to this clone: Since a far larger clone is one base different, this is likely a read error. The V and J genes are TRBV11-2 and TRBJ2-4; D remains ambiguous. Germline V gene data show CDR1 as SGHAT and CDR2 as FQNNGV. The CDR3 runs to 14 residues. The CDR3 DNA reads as TGTGCCAGCAGCTTAACGGCGGCCAAAAACACTCAGTACTTC. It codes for CASSLTAAKNTQYF.

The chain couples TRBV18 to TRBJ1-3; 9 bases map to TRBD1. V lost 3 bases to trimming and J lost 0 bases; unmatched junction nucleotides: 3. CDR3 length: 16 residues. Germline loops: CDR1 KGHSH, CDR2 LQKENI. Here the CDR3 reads CASSPTGGLSGNTIYF. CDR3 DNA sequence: TGTGCCAGCTCACCGACAGGGGGACTCTCTGGAAACACCATATATTTT.

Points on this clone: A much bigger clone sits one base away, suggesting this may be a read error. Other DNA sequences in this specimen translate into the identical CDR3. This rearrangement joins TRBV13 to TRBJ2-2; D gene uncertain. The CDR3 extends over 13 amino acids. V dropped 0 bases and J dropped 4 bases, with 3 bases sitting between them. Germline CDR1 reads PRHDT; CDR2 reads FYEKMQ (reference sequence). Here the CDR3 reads CASSLGGTGELFF. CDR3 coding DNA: TGTGCCAGCAGCTTAGGGGGCACCGGGGAGCTGTTTTTT.